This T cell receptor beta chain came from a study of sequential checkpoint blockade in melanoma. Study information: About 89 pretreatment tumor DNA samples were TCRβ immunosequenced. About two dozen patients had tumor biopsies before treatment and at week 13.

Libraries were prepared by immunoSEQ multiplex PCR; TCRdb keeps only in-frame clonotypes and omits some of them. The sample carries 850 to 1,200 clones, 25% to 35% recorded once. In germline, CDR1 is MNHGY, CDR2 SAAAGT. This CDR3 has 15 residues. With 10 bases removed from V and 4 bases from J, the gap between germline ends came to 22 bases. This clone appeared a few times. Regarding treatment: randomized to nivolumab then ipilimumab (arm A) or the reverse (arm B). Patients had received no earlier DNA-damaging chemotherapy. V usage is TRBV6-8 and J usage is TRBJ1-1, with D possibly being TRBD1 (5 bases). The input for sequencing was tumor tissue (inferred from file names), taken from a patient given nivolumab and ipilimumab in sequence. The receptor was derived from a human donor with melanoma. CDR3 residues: CAISTTGTSITEAFF. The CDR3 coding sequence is TGTGCCATCAGCACCACCGGGACGTCTATCACTGAAGCTTTCTTT.